The 3 T cell receptor beta chains presented below share a single source sample, sequenced in a study of OX40 agonist ivuxolimab in advanced cancers. Assay used: immunoSEQ multiplex PCR; TCRdb lists only in-frame clones, some missing. This table holds over 60,000 clones, around 89% found once. The specimen comprised CD4+ or CD8+ T cells sorted from blood, sampled in a trial of the OX40 agonist ivuxolimab. The origin of the receptors is an adult with an advanced solid tumor such as melanoma, head and neck, liver or kidney cancer.

V usage is TRBV19 and J usage is TRBJ1-5, with TRBD1 as a possible D gene (6 bases). This CDR3 spans 15 amino acids. Germline lookup yields CDR1 LNHDA and CDR2 SQIVND (reference sequence). V gave up 6 bases and J gave up 0 bases, with 12 bases separating them. CDR3 coding DNA: TGTGCCAGTAGGGATGGACAGAATAGCAATCAGCCCCAGCATTTT. Its protein is CASRDGQNSNQPQHF. The full variable domain, its missing parts supplied by reference TRBV19 and TRBJ1-5, is DGGITQSPKYLFRKEGQNVTLSCEQNLNHDAMYWYRQDPGQGLRLIYYSQIVNDFQKGDIAEGYSVSREKKESFPLTVTSAQKNPTAFYLCASRDGQNSNQPQHFGDGTRLSIL.

The rearrangement links TRBV18 to TRBJ2-5; the D gene is possibly TRBD1 (5 bases). The CDR3 length is 14 residues. Trimming pared 2 bases from V and 5 bases from J, leaving 12 bases between. Germline assignment: CDR1 KGHSH and CDR2 LQKENI. The CDR3 region is CASSPGSGRETQYF. The DNA of the CDR3 is TGTGCCAGCTCACCAGGTTCAGGGCGCGAGACCCAGTACTTC.

As regards this clone: A read error may account for a junction end that differs from germline. The chain employs TRBV28 and TRBJ1-3, with D tentatively TRBD1 (6 bases). The CDR3 runs to 14 residues. Germline-derived CDR1 and CDR2 are MDHEN and SYDVKM. CDR3 sequence reads: CANKLQDSGSTIYF. CDR3 bases: TGTGCCAACAAACTTCAGGACAGTGGAAGCACCATATATTTT. Full variable domain (outside the CDR3, taken from reference TRBV28 and TRBJ1-3): DVKVTQSSRYLVKRTGEKVFLECVQDMDHENMFWYRQDPGLGLRLIYFSYDVKMKEKGDIPEGYSVSREKKERFSLILESASTNQTSMYLCANKLQDSGSTIYFGEGSWLTVV.